These 29 T cell receptor beta chains came from one sample sequenced in a study of cytomegalovirus exposure and HLA in healthy donors. Both 60 Vbeta primers and 13 Jbeta primers went into the PCR. The method was immunoSEQ multiplex PCR; TCRdb's version includes in-frame clones alone and lacks a portion of them. The table records about 120,000 clones, less than 85% of them present only once. The sequencing input was PBMCs. The origin of the receptors is a woman aged 40-49 years in good health and CMV-seronegative.

The count of this clone is one. This chain uses TRBV25-1 with TRBJ1-5, with 7 nucleotides matching TRBD1. The CDR3 is made up of 15 amino acids. Unmatched junction bases numbered 1, after V lost 2 bases and J lost 0 bases. Per the germline V gene, CDR1 is MGHDK and CDR2 is SYGVNS. CDR3 sequence: CASSEGTASNQPQHF. DNA for the CDR3: TGTGCCAGCAGTGAAGGGACAGCTAGCAATCAGCCCCAGCATTTT.

The chain is built from TRBV19 and TRBJ2-5, with TRBD2 matching 8 bases. This CDR3 has 14 residues. The germline gives CDR1 LNHDA, CDR2 SQIVND (reference sequence). V shed 1 base, J shed 7 bases, and the junction held 5 bases outside the gene matches. CDR3 protein: CASSIAGGQVTQYF. CDR3 DNA sequence: TGTGCCAGTAGTATAGCGGGAGGGCAGGTGACCCAGTACTTC.

J is TRBJ2-7 and V is TRBV29-1, with 10 bases lining up with TRBD1. V was clipped by 7 bases and J by 2 bases; unmatched bases: 11. The CDR3 length is 15 residues. Germline-derived CDR1 and CDR2 are SQVTM and ANQGSEA. The CDR3 DNA reads as TGCAGCGGTCGGGGGGGGACAGGGGATGCCTACGAGCAGTACTTC. This sequence encodes CSGRGGTGDAYEQYF.

The V gene is TRBV18, the J gene TRBJ1-3; no definite D call. The CDR3 totals 15 residues. Germline lookup yields CDR1 KGHSH and CDR2 LQKENI. Trimming left V 3 bases short and J 0 bases short, with 9 bases between. For the CDR3, the DNA is TGTGCCAGCTCACCGGGCACCCTCTCTGGAAACACCATATATTTT. It yields the protein CASSPGTLSGNTIYF.

This clone was recorded a few times. The chain links TRBV28 to TRBJ1-2, with 7 nucleotides matching TRBD1. CDR1 is MDHEN, CDR2 SYDVKM, per germline. The CDR3 consists of 14 residues. The ends lost 2 bases at V and 4 bases at J; junction bases unmatched: 4. CDR3 in amino acids: CASSLNRGRYGYTF. CDR3 bases: TGTGCCAGCAGTTTAAACAGGGGACGCTATGGCTACACCTTC.

The V gene is TRBV7-9, the J gene TRBJ1-4, with D possibly TRBD1 on 5 matching bases. CDR1 SEHNR and CDR2 FQNEAQ come from the germline V gene (reference sequence). The V and J ends lost 4 bases and 6 bases respectively, with 15 bases between them. This CDR3 is built from 15 residues. The CDR3 protein is CASSSLGGGYEKLFF. Written as DNA, the CDR3 is TGTGCCAGCAGCTCCCTCGGGGGGGGATATGAAAAACTGTTTTTT.

This clone is deemed large. The genes are TRBV2 and TRBJ2-7; a weak D match, TRBD2 (6 bases). The CDR3 has 17 amino acids. CDR1 and CDR2 (germline): SNHLY, FYNNEI. V was cut by 7 bases and J by 0 bases, with 22 bases left in between. CDR3 DNA: TGTGCCAGCATTCCCGCACCGGGTAGCGGTGGCTCCTACGAGCAGTACTTC. Residues: CASIPAPGSGGSYEQYF.

This clone was counted a few times. The chain recombines TRBV7-9 with TRBJ2-5; D uncertain. V lost 0 bases and J 4 bases, leaving 9 bases between the germline ends. CDR1 SEHNR and CDR2 FQNEAQ come from the germline V gene (reference sequence). This CDR3 is built from 14 residues. CDR3: CASSLAVASETQYF. For the CDR3, the DNA is TGTGCCAGCAGCTTAGCGGTAGCCTCAGAGACCCAGTACTTC. Full variable domain (missing parts from reference TRBV7-9 and TRBJ2-5): DTGVSQNPRHKITKRGQNVTFRCDPISEHNRLYWYRQTLGQGPEFLTYFQNEAQLEKSRLLSDRFSAERPKGSFSTLEIQRTEQGDSAMYLCASSLAVASETQYFGPGTRLLVL.

The chain uses TRBV9 and TRBJ2-3; D may be TRBD2 (6 bases). Trimming stripped 8 bases from V and 2 bases from J, with 18 bases between. The length of the CDR3 is 15 residues. Germline values: CDR1 SGDLS, CDR2 YYNGEE. CDR3 sequence (DNA): TGTGCCAGTTCGAGCCAGGCGGGGAACACAGATACGCAGTATTTT. Amino acids: CASSSQAGNTDTQYF.

The J gene is TRBJ2-2, the V gene TRBV11-2, with D possibly TRBD2 on 5 matching bases. V shed 2 bases and J shed 2 bases, with 6 bases lying between them. The CDR3 runs 14 residues. CDR1 and CDR2 from the germline V gene are SGHAT and FQNNGV. The CDR3 DNA follows: TGTGCCAGCAGCTTAAGGACTAACACCGGGGAGCTGTTTTTT. Translated, it gives CASSLRTNTGELFF.

The table lists this clone with a count of one. This rearrangement joins TRBV7-9 to TRBJ1-2, with 7 bases lining up with TRBD1. From germline, CDR1 is SEHNR and CDR2 FQNEAQ (reference sequence). CDR3 length: 13 amino acids. V was pared by 5 bases and J by 4 bases, with 4 bases of the junction left unmatched. The CDR3 sequence: CASSPTGVYGYTF. CDR3 bases: TGTGCCAGCAGCCCAACAGGGGTCTATGGCTACACCTTC.

This clone came up once. The chain uses TRBV12-5 and TRBJ1-3; D is possibly TRBD1 (5 bases). Germline values: CDR1 LGHNT, CDR2 FRNRAP. Trimming shortened V by 0 bases and J by 8 bases, and 23 bases separated the two germline ends. This CDR3 contains 18 residues. The CDR3 bases are TGTGCTAGTGGTTTGGTTCTAATGGGACCCCGGGGGTTGGACACCATATATTTT. This encodes CASGLVLMGPRGLDTIYF.

The chain recombines TRBV7-8 with TRBJ1-4, with TRBD1 matching over 8 bases. J was trimmed by 4 bases and V by 5 bases; bases with no gene match: 18. The CDR3 sequence is 19 residues long. Per germline, CDR1 SGHVS and CDR2 FQNEAQ. This CDR3 reads CASSPETGTGPGHNEKLFF. CDR3 DNA: TGTGCCAGCAGCCCAGAGACCGGGACAGGACCCGGCCATAATGAAAAACTGTTTTTT. The full variable domain, in which reference TRBV7-8 and TRBJ1-4 provide the parts outside the CDR3, is GAGVSQSPRYKVAKRGQDVALRCDPISGHVSLFWYQQALGQGPEFLTYFQNEAQLDKSGLPSDRFFAERPEGSVSTLKIQRTQQEDSAVYLCASSPETGTGPGHNEKLFFGSGTQLSVL.

The chain joins TRBV27 to TRBJ1-5, with D perhaps TRBD1 (6 bases). Trimming cost V 5 bases and J 0 bases, with 8 bases left between them. The CDR3 is 14 residues long. CDR1 MNHEY and CDR2 SMNVEV come from the germline V gene (reference sequence). CDR3: CASSPGDSNQPQHF. In DNA form, the CDR3 reads TGTGCCAGCAGTCCAGGGGATAGCAATCAGCCCCAGCATTTT.

The chain carries TRBV5-1 and TRBJ2-1; 12 nucleotides agree with TRBD2. Unmatched junction bases numbered 8, after V lost 5 bases and J lost 8 bases. The germline V gene encodes CDR1 SGHRS and CDR2 YFSETQ. CDR3 length: 15 amino acids. In nucleotides, the CDR3 is TGCGCCAGCAGATTACTGACTAGCGGGGGCCATGAGCAGTTCTTC. This encodes CASRLLTSGGHEQFF. Full variable domain (outside the CDR3, taken from reference TRBV5-1 and TRBJ2-1): KAGVTQTPRYLIKTRGQQVTLSCSPISGHRSVSWYQQTPGQGLQFLFEYFSETQRNKGNFPGRFSGRQFSNSRSEMNVSTLELGDSALYLCASRLLTSGGHEQFFGPGTRLTVL.

This chain joins TRBV19 and TRBJ2-7, with 12 bases matching TRBD1. V dropped 3 bases and J dropped 5; count of bases not matched to a gene: 11. Germline lookup yields CDR1 LNHDA and CDR2 SQIVND (reference sequence). CDR3 length: 17 residues. DNA of the CDR3: TGTGCCAGTAGTATTAGTCCCGGGACAGGGGGCTTCAACGAGCAGTACTTC. This translates into CASSISPGTGGFNEQYF.

The chain recombines TRBV4-2 with TRBJ2-5; D is ambiguous. This CDR3 has 14 residues. Germline V CDR1 and CDR2: LGHNA, YNFKEQ. Trimming pared 0 bases from V and 5 bases from J, leaving 10 bases between. Here the CDR3 reads CASSQDGYLETQYF. The CDR3 region has the DNA TGTGCCAGCAGCCAAGACGGGTACTTGGAGACCCAGTACTTC.

The chain is built from TRBV4-1 and TRBJ2-3; the match to TRBD2 covers 10 bases. The CDR3 is 16 residues long. V trimming: 0 bases; J trimming: 8 bases; junction bases outside the gene matches: 8. The V gene's germline CDR1 is MGHRA and CDR2 YSYEKL. As DNA, the CDR3 is TGCGCCAGCAGCCAAGAATGGAGCGGGGGGGCCGGTACGCAGTATTTT. This encodes CASSQEWSGGAGTQYF.

The rearrangement links TRBV6-6 to TRBJ2-2; the D gene is possibly TRBD2 (6 bases). This CDR3 comprises 15 residues. From germline, CDR1 is MNHNY and CDR2 SVGAGI (reference sequence). The V and J ends lost 5 bases and 6 bases respectively, with 16 bases between them. In nucleotides, the CDR3 is TGTGCCAGCAGTCTCCTCCCTAGCGACTCCGGGGAGCTGTTTTTT. Translating gives CASSLLPSDSGELFF.

This chain connects TRBV19 to TRBJ2-7; 10 bases line up with TRBD1. Per the germline V gene, CDR1 is LNHDA and CDR2 is SQIVND (reference sequence). CDR3 length: 13 residues. The ends lost 5 bases at V and 4 bases at J; junction bases unmatched: 2. CDR3 residues: CASSWTGGYEQYF. For the CDR3, the DNA is TGTGCCAGTAGTTGGACAGGGGGATACGAGCAGTACTTC. The variable domain in full, with the rest retrieved from reference TRBV19 and TRBJ2-7, is DGGITQSPKYLFRKEGQNVTLSCEQNLNHDAMYWYRQDPGQGLRLIYYSQIVNDFQKGDIAEGYSVSREKKESFPLTVTSAQKNPTAFYLCASSWTGGYEQYFGPGTRLTVT.

J is TRBJ2-5 and V is TRBV14, with TRBD2 identical over 12 bases. The CDR3 has 16 residues. J gave up 5 bases and V 4 bases, and 8 bases lay outside the gene matches. Germline CDR1 and CDR2: SGHDN and FVKESK. CDR3 nucleotides: TGTGCCAGCAGCCGAGGACTAGCGGGATTTATCGAGACCCAGTACTTC. It translates to CASSRGLAGFIETQYF.

This clone was seen a few times. The chain uses TRBV20-1 and TRBJ1-1; no firm D call. The V and J ends lost 7 bases and 1 base respectively, with 7 bases between them. Looked up from germline, CDR1 is DFQATT and CDR2 is SNEGSKA (reference sequence). The CDR3 covers 11 residues. CDR3 sequence (DNA): TGCAGTGGAACTAAGAACACTGAAGCTTTCTTT. This sequence encodes CSGTKNTEAFF.

This clone has a handful of counts. The V and J genes are TRBV10-3 and TRBJ2-3; the match to TRBD2 covers 7 bases. Germline trimming cut 4 bases from V and 2 bases from J; bases unmatched to any gene: 6. The germline V gene encodes CDR1 ENHRY and CDR2 SYGVKD. The CDR3 has 15 amino acids. The CDR3 nucleotides are TGTGCCATCAGTGGCGCTAGCGGTCTCACAGATACGCAGTATTTT. This encodes CAISGASGLTDTQYF.

Written as DNA, the CDR3 is TGTGCCAGCAGTTTGACAGGGTTCTACGAGCAGTACTTC. It codes for CASSLTGFYEQYF. The rearrangement uses TRBV25-1 and TRBJ2-5; the match to TRBD1 covers 7 bases. TRBJ2-7 explains the end of the DNA better; the J call may be wrong. Germline V CDR1 and CDR2: MGHDK, SYGVNS. The CDR3 has 13 residues.

The chain is built from TRBV7-6 and TRBJ2-6, with 7 bases that match TRBD1. The V segment lost 4 bases and the J segment 2 bases; nucleotides outside the gene matches: 17. The CDR3 length is 20 residues. Germline CDR1 is SGHVS and CDR2 is FNYEAQ. The DNA for the CDR3 is TGTGCCAGCAGCTCACGACACTACACCGGGACAGATCCTGGGGCCAACGTCCTGACTTTC. Translating gives CASSSRHYTGTDPGANVLTF.

The rearrangement uses TRBV19 and TRBJ1-5, with D unclear. This CDR3 contains 16 residues. The germline V and J ends were trimmed by 4 bases and 1 base, with 14 bases remaining between them. Germline-derived CDR1 and CDR2 are LNHDA and SQIVND (reference sequence). CDR3 in amino acids: CASSRDGGISNQPQHF. As DNA, the CDR3 is TGTGCCAGTAGTAGGGATGGCGGGATAAGCAATCAGCCCCAGCATTTT.

The chain employs TRBV4-3 and TRBJ2-7; D ambiguous. The CDR3 has 12 residues. Trimming left V 0 bases short and J 5 bases short, with 5 bases between. CDR1 and CDR2 (germline): LGHNA, YSLEER. The CDR3 loop reads CASSQEGHEQYF. The DNA for the CDR3 is TGCGCCAGCAGCCAAGAGGGCCACGAGCAGTACTTC.

This clone was detected once. This rearrangement joins TRBV7-2 to TRBJ2-5; 8 nucleotides agree with TRBD2. Per the germline V gene, CDR1 is SGHTA and CDR2 is FQGNSA. The CDR3 length is 15 residues. V lost 5 bases and J lost 4; bases outside the gene matches: 9. The CDR3 region is CASSVREGHGETQYF. The CDR3 bases are TGTGCCAGCAGCGTCCGGGAGGGCCATGGAGAGACCCAGTACTTC. Combining the CDR3 with reference TRBV7-2 and TRBJ2-5 gives the whole variable domain GAGVSQSPSNKVTEKGKDVELRCDPISGHTALYWYRQSLGQGLEFLIYFQGNSAPDKSGLPSDRFSAERTGGSVSTLTIQRTQQEDSAVYLCASSVREGHGETQYFGPGTRLLVL.

The V gene is TRBV6-5, the J gene TRBJ1-5; D ambiguous. This CDR3 spans 14 amino acids. Per germline, CDR1 MNHEY and CDR2 SVGAGI. V lost 6 bases and J 0 bases, leaving 9 bases between the germline ends. CDR3 in DNA: TGTGCCAGCAGGTCCGGGGATAGCAATCAGCCCCAGCATTTT. Translated: CASRSGDSNQPQHF.